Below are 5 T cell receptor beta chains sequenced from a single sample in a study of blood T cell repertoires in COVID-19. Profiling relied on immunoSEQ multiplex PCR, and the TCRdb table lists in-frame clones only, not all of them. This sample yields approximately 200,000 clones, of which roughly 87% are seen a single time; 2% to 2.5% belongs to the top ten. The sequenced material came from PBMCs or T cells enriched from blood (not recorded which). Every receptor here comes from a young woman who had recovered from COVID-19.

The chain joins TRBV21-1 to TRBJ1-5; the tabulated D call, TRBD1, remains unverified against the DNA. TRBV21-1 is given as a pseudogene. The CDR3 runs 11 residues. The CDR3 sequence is CASSVRQAQHF. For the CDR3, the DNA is TGTGCCAGCAGCGTTCGACAGGCCCAGCATTTT.

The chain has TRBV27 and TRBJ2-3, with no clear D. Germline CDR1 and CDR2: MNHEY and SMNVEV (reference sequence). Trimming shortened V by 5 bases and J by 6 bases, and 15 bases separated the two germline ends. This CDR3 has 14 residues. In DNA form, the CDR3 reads TGTGCCAGCAGTATAAGTGCCCCCGGGGATACGCAGTATTTT. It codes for CASSISAPGDTQYF.

In nucleotides, the CDR3 is TGCAGCGTGACCACCAGGGTCGGGGAGCTGTTTTTT. This translates into CSVTTRVGELFF. The chain employs TRBV29-1 and TRBJ2-2, with D perhaps TRBD1 (5 bases). V shed 6 bases and J shed 7 bases, with 12 bases lying between them. Germline values: CDR1 SQVTM, CDR2 ANQGSEA. CDR3 length: 12 residues.

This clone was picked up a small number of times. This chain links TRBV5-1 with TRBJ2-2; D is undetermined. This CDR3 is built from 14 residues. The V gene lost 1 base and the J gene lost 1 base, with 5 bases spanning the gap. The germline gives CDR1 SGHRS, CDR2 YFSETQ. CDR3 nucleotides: TGCGCCAGCAGCTTGAGAGTGAACACCGGGGAGCTGTTTTTT. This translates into CASSLRVNTGELFF.

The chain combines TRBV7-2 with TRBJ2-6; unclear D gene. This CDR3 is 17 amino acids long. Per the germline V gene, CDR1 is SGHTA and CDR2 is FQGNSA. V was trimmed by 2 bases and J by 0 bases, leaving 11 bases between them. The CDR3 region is CASSLQVFISGANVLTF. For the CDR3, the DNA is TGTGCCAGCAGCTTACAGGTGTTTATCTCTGGGGCCAACGTCCTGACTTTC.